This entry describes one T cell receptor (beta chain). Its target is not known. Measured with immunoSEQ multiplex PCR; TCRdb has only the in-frame clones, and not every one. The sample shows approximately 350,000 clones, around nine tenths of them seen only once. The sample comes from a study of Ad26.COV2.S vaccination and SARS-CoV-2 variants. Study-level information: Dosing was one shot or two shots 56 days apart. Study-level results: Post-vaccination breadth of spike-specific CD8+ and CD4+ T cell responses was reportedly substantial.

Unmatched junction bases numbered 11, after V lost 3 bases and J lost 8 bases. This CDR3 region has 16 residues. From germline, CDR1 is SGHRS and CDR2 YFSETQ. Treatment in this sample: 15 to 20 received Ad26.COV2.S at low or high dose, single or two shots; roughly five received placebo; per-sample allocation not given. Sampling occurred on day 63 after the first vaccine or placebo injection. Wuhan-strain spike was delivered by a replication-incompetent Ad26 vector. The input for sequencing was peripheral blood, taken in a trial of Ad26.COV2.S vaccine versus placebo. This sequence joins TRBV5-1 and TRBJ2-1; 10 positions agree with TRBD1. The TCR comes from a person aged 18 to 59 who received the Ad26.COV2.S COVID-19 vaccine or a placebo. CDR3 protein: CASSYRDRGRLDEQFF. The CDR3 DNA follows: TGCGCCAGCAGCTACCGGGACAGGGGAAGATTGGATGAGCAGTTCTTC.